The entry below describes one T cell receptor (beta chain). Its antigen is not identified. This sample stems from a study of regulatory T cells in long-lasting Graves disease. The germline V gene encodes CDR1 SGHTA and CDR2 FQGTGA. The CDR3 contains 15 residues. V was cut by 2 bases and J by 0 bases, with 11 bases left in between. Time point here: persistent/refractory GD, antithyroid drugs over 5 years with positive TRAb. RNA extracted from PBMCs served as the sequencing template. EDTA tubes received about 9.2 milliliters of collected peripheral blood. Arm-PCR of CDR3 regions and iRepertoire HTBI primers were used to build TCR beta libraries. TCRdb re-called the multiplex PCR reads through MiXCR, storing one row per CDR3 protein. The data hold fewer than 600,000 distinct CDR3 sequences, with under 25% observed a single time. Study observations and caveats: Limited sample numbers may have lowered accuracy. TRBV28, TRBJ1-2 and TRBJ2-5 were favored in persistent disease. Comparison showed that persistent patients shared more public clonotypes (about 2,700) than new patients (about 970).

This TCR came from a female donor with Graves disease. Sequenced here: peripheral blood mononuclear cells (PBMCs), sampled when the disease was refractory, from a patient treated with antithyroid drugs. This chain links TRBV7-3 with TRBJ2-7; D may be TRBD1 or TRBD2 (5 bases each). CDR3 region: CASSLFWGSSYEQYF. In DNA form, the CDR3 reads TGTGCCAGCAGCTTATTTTGGGGGAGCTCCTACGAGCAGTACTTC.